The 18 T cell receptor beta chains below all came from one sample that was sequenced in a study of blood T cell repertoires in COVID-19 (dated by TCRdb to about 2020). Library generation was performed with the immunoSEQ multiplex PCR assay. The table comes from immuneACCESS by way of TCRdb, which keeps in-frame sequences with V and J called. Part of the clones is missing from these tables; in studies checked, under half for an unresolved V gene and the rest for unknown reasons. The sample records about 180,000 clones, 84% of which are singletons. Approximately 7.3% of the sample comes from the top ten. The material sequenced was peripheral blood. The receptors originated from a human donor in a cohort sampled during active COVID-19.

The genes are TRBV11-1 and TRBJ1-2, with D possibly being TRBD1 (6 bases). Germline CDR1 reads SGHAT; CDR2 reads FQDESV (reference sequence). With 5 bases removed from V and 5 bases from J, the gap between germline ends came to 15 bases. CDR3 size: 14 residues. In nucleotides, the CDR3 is TGTGCCAGCAGCATCCAGACAGGTTCATATGGCTACACCTTC. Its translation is CASSIQTGSYGYTF.

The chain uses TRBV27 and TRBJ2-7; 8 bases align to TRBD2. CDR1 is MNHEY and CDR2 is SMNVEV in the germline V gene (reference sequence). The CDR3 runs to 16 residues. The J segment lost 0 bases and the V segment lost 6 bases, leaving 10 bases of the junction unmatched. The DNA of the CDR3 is TGTGCCAGCAGCGCCACGGGGGGGAAGCACTCCTACGAGCAGTACTTC. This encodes CASSATGGKHSYEQYF.

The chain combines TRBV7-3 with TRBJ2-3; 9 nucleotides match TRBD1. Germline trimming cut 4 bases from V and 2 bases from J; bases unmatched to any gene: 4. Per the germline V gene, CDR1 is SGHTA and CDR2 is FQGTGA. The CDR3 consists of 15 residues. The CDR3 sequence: CASSSGTGNTDTQYF. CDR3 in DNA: TGTGCCAGCAGCTCCGGGACAGGGAACACAGATACGCAGTATTTT. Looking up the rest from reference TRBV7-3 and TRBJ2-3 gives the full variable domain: GAGVSQTPSNKVTEKGKYVELRCDPISGHTALYWYRQSLGQGPEFLIYFQGTGAADDSGLPNDRFFAVRPEGSVSTLKIQRTERGDSAVYLCASSSGTGNTDTQYFGPGTRLTVL.

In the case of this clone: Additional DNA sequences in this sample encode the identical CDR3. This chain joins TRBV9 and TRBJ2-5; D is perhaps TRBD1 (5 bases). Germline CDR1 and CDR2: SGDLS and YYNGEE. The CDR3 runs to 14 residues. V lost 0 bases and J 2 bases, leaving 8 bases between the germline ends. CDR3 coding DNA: TGTGCCAGCAGCGTAGGTACAGGTCAAGAGACCCAGTACTTC. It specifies CASSVGTGQETQYF.

CDR3 loop: CASSVLAGANVLTF. The CDR3, as DNA: TGTGCCAGCAGCGTCCTTGCTGGGGCCAACGTCCTGACTTTC. The gene calls are TRBV11-2 and TRBJ2-6; D is undetermined. V dropped 5 bases and J dropped 2 bases, with 7 bases sitting between them. This CDR3 has 14 residues. CDR1 SGHAT and CDR2 FQNNGV come from the germline V gene. Full variable domain (rest looked up from reference TRBV11-2 and TRBJ2-6): EAGVAQSPRYKIIEKRQSVAFWCNPISGHATLYWYQQILGQGPKLLIQFQNNGVVDDSQLPKDRFSAERLKGVDSTLKIQPAKLEDSAVYLCASSVLAGANVLTFGAGSRLTVL.

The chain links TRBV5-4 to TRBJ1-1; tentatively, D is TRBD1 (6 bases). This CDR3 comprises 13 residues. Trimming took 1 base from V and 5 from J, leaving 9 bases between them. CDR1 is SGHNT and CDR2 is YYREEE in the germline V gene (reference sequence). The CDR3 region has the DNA TGTGCCAGCAGCTTGACAGGGCGAACTGAAGCTTTCTTT. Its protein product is CASSLTGRTEAFF. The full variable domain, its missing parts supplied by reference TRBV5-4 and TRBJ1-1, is ETGVTQSPTHLIKTRGQQVTLRCSSQSGHNTVSWYQQALGQGPQFIFQYYREEENGRGNFPPRFSGLQFPNYSSELNVNALELDDSALYLCASSLTGRTEAFFGQGTRLTVV.

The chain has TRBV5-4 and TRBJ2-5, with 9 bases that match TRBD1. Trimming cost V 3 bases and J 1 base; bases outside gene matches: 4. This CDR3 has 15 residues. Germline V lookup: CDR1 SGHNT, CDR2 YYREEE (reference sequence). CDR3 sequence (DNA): TGTGCCAGCAGCTCGGGACAGGGAATCCAAGAGACCCAGTACTTC. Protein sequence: CASSSGQGIQETQYF.

The CDR3 loop is CASSLEYRGSSYEQYF. The CDR3 DNA is TGTGCCAGCAGCTTAGAGTACAGGGGAAGCTCCTACGAGCAGTACTTC. This chain links TRBV7-8 with TRBJ2-7; 7 bases map to TRBD1. The V gene's germline CDR1 is SGHVS and CDR2 FQNEAQ. V was clipped by 1 base and J by 0 bases; unmatched bases: 6. This CDR3 contains 16 residues.

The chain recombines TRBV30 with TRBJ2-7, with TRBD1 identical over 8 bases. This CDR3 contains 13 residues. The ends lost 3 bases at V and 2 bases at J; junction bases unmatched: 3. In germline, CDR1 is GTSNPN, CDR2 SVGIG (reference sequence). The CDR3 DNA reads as TGTGCCTGGAGGGACAGGGTAACCTACGAGCAGTACTTC. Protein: CAWRDRVTYEQYF.

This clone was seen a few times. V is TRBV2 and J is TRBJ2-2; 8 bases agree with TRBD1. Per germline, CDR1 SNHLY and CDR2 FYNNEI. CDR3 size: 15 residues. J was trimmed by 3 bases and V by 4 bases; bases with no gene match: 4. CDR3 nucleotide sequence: TGTGCCAGCAGTGGGGAGACAGGGGACACCGGGGAGCTGTTTTTT. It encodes CASSGETGDTGELFF.

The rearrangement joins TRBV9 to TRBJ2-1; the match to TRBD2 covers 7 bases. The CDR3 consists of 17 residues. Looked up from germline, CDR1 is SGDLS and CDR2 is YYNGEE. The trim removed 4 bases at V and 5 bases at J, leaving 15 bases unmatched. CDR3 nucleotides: TGTGCCAGCAGCCCCCCAGGGTTGGGGGGGGTAAACAATGAGCAGTTCTTC. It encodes CASSPPGLGGVNNEQFF.

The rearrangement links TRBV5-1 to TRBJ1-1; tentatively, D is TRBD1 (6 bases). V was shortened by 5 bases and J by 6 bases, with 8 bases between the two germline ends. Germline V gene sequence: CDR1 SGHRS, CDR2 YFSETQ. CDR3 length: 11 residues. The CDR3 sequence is CASSEGAEAFF. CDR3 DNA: TGCGCCAGCAGTGAGGGGGCTGAAGCTTTCTTT.

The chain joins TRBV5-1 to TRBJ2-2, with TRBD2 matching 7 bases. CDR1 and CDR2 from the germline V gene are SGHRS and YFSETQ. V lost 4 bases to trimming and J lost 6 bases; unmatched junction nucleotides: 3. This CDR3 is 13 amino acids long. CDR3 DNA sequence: TGCGCCAGCAGCCTAACTAGCGCCGGGGAGCTGTTTTTT. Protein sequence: CASSLTSAGELFF.

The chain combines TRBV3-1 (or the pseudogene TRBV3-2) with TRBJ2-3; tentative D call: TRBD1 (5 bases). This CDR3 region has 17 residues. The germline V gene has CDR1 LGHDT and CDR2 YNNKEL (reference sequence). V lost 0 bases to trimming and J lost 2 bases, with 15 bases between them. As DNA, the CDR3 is TGTGCCAGCAGCCAAGATGGAGTGAAGGGGTACACAGATACGCAGTATTTT. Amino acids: CASSQDGVKGYTDTQYF.

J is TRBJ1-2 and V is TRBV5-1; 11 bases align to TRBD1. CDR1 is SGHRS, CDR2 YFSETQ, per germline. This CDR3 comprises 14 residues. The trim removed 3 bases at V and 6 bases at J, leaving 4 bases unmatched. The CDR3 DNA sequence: TGCGCCAGCAGCTCAGGACAGGGGGCTGATGGCTACACCTTC. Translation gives CASSSGQGADGYTF.

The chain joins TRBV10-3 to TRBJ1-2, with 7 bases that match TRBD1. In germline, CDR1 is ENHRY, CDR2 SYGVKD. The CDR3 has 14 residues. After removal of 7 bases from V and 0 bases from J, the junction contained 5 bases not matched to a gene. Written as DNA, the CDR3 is TGTGCCATCACCCCGACAGGGACTAACTATGGCTACACCTTC. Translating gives CAITPTGTNYGYTF.

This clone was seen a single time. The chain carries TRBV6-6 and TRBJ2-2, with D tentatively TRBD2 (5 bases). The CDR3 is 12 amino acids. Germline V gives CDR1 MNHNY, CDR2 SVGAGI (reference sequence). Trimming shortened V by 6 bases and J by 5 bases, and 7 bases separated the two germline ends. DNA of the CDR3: TGTGCCAGCAGGAGGGAAACCGGGGAGCTGTTTTTT. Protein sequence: CASRRETGELFF.

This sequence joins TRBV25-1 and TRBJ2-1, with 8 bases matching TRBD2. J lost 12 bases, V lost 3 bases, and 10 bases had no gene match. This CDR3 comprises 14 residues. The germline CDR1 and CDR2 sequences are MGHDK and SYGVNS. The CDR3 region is CASSDGGGPGGQFF. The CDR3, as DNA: TGTGCCAGCAGTGACGGCGGGGGGCCAGGAGGGCAGTTCTTC.